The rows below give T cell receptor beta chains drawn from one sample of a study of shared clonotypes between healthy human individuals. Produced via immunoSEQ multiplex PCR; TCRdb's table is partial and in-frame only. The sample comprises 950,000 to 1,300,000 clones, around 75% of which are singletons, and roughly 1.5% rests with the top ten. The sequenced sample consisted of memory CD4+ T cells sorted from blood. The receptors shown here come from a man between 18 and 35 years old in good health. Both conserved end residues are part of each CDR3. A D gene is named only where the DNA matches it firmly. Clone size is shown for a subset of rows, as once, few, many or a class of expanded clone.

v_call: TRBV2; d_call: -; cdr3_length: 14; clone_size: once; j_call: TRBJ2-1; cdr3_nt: TGTGCCAGCAGTCCCGGCCGGACTAATAATGAGCAGTTCTTC; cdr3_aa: CASSPGRTNNEQFF
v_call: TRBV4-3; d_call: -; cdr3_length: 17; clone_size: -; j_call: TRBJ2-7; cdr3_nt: TGCGCCAGCAGCCAAGAAGCCACGGCCGGGAGCTCCTACGAGCAGTACTTC; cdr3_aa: CASSQEATAGSSYEQYF
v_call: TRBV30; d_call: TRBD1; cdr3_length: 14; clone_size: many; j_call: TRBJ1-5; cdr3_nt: TGTGCCTGGGGGACAGGGGGCTTCAATCAGCCCCAGCATTTT; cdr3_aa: CAWGTGGFNQPQHF
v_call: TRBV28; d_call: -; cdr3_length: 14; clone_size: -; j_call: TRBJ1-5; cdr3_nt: TGTACCAGCAGTCCTCAGGGGTCTCTCCAGCCCCAGCATTTT; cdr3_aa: CTSSPQGSLQPQHF
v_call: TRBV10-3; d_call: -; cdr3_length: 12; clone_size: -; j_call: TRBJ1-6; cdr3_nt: TGTGCCATCAGATCTTTGAGTTCACCCCTCCACTTT; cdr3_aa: CAIRSLSSPLHF
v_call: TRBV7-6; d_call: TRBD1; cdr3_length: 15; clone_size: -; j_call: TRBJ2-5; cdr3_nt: TGTGCCAGCAGCTTCGAGACAGGGGCCGGCAAGACCCAGTACTTC; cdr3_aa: CASSFETGAGKTQYF
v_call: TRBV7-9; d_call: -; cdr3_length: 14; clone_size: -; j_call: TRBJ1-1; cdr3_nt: TGTGCCAGCAGCTTTTGGGGTACGAACACTGAAGCTTTCTTT; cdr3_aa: CASSFWGTNTEAFF
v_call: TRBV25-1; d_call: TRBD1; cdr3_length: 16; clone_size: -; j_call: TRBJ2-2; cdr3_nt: TGTGCCAGCAGTTCTCCCAGGGGACAGTACACCGGGGAGCTGTTTTTT; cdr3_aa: CASSSPRGQYTGELFF
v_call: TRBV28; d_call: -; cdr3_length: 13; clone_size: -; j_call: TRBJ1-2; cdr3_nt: TGTGCCAGCAGTTTAATGCAGGGTGTGGGCTACACCTTC; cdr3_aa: CASSLMQGVGYTF
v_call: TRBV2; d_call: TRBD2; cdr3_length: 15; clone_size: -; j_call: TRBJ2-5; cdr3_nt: TGTGCCAGCAGTGTAGCGGGGGGCCCTCGAGAGACCCAGTACTTC; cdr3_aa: CASSVAGGPRETQYF
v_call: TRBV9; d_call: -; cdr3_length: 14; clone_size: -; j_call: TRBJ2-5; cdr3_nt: TGTGCCAGCAGCGTAGCGGGTCGGAAAGAGACCCAGTACTTC; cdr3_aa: CASSVAGRKETQYF
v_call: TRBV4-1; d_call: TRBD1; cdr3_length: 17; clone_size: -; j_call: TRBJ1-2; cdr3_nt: TGCGCCAGCAGCCAGAACCCGCCAACCGGGACAGGGGATGGCTACACCTTC; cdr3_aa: CASSQNPPTGTGDGYTF
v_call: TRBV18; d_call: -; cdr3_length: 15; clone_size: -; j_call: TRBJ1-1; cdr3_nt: TGTGCCAGCTCACGAGGCAACAGTGCGAACACTGAAGCTTTCTTT; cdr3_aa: CASSRGNSANTEAFF
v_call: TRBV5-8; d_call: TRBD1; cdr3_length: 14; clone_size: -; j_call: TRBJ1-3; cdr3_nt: TGTGCCAGCAGCCCGGGACAGTTGGGAAACACCATATATTTT; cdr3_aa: CASSPGQLGNTIYF
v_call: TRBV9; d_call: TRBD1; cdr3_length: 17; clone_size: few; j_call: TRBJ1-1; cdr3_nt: TGTGCCAGCAGCGGAGGGACAGGGGCCATCGTGAACACTGAAGCTTTCTTT; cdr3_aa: CASSGGTGAIVNTEAFF
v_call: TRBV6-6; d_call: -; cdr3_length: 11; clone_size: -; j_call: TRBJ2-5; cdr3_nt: TGTGCCAGCAGTTACCCGACAAAGCAGTACTTC; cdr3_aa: CASSYPTKQYF
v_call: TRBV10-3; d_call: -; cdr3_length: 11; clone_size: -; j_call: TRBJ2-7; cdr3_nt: TGTGCCCTTCAGGGGCTAAACGAGCAGTACTTC; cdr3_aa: CALQGLNEQYF
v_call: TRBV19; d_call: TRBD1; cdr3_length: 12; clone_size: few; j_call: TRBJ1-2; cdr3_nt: TGTGCCAGCCAGACAGGGAACTATGGCTACACCTTC; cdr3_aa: CASQTGNYGYTF